These 21 T cell receptor beta chains were all obtained from the same sample, sequenced in a study of CD8 T cells in Susac syndrome. With random hexamers, 0.5 to 1 ug RNA was reverse transcribed. Via MiXCR, TCRdb re-called the immunoSEQ multiplex PCR reads, giving one row per CDR3 protein. The sample records 70,000 to 100,000 distinct CDR3 sequences, roughly 91% being singletons. The sample comprised CD8+ T cells from PBMCs. These receptors were collected from a human donor in good health.

The gene calls are TRBV5-6 and TRBJ1-1, with D unclear. The germline gives CDR1 SGHDT, CDR2 YYEEEE. The germline V and J ends were trimmed by 1 base and 6 bases, with 7 bases remaining between them. The CDR3 runs 12 residues. CDR3 sequence reads: CASSLRSPEAFF. In nucleotides, the CDR3 is TGTGCCAGCAGCTTGAGGAGCCCTGAAGCTTTCTTT.

The chain is built from TRBV4-2 and TRBJ2-1; 9 bases line up with TRBD2. The CDR3 runs 15 residues. V lost 4 bases and J lost 2; bases outside the gene matches: 3. Germline CDR1 LGHNA, CDR2 YNFKEQ. CDR3: CASSLSGGAYNEQFF. The CDR3 nucleotides are TGTGCCAGCAGCCTTAGCGGGGGCGCCTACAATGAGCAGTTCTTC.

This chain connects TRBV9 to TRBJ2-2, with D uncertain. Germline CDR1 SGDLS, CDR2 YYNGEE. The CDR3 contains 14 residues. V lost 5 bases, J lost 4 bases, and 12 bases lay in between. The CDR3 loop reads CASSPPAGTGELFF. CDR3 in DNA: TGTGCCAGCAGTCCCCCGGCCGGCACCGGGGAGCTGTTTTTT. Based on the CDR3 plus reference TRBV9 and TRBJ2-2, the full variable domain is DSGVTQTPKHLITATGQRVTLRCSPRSGDLSVYWYQQSLDQGLQFLIQYYNGEERAKGNILERFSAQQFPDLHSELNLSSLELGDSALYFCASSPPAGTGELFFGEGSRLTVL.

The chain combines TRBV5-1 with TRBJ1-1; D unclear. The CDR3 spans 14 residues. Trimming took off 0 bases at V and 9 bases at J, with 15 bases between the two ends. The germline V gene encodes CDR1 SGHRS and CDR2 YFSETQ. The CDR3 DNA sequence: TGCGCCAGCAGCTTGGCCGAAGGGATGGTTCAAGCTTTCTTT. Translation: CASSLAEGMVQAFF.

This clonotype was recorded once. The genes are TRBV4-1 and TRBJ2-4; D not certain. This CDR3 is built from 18 residues. Between the trimmed V and J ends, which lost 0 bases and 0 bases, there was a span of 15 bases. Germline V gene lookup returns CDR1 MGHRA and CDR2 YSYEKL. The CDR3 nucleotides read TGCGCCAGCAGCCAAGATAGAACAGCTCGATTAGCCAAAAACATTCAGTACTTC. This codes for CASSQDRTARLAKNIQYF.

The chain employs TRBV20-1 and TRBJ2-6; tentatively, D is TRBD1 or TRBD2 (7 bases each). CDR1 and CDR2 from the germline V gene are DFQATT and SNEGSKA (reference sequence). Trimming removed 0 bases from V and 4 bases from J, with 16 bases in between. The CDR3 runs to 17 residues. CDR3 nucleotides: TGCAGTGCTAGAGATAGGGAGGGGGCGGCCGGGGCCAACGTCCTGACTTTC. This codes for CSARDREGAAGANVLTF.

V is TRBV24-1 and J is TRBJ1-3; TRBD1 might be the D (5 bases). This CDR3 region has 18 residues. V dropped 4 bases and J dropped 4 bases, with 22 bases sitting between them. Germline lookup yields CDR1 KGHDR and CDR2 SFDVKD. This chain's CDR3 is CATSDPRHRTPDGNTIYF. The CDR3, as DNA: TGTGCCACCAGTGACCCGCGCCACAGGACCCCTGACGGAAACACCATATATTTT.

This chain uses TRBV13 with TRBJ2-3; TRBD2 is a possible D gene (5 bases). CDR1 and CDR2 from the germline V gene are PRHDT and FYEKMQ (reference sequence). The ends were cut back, 5 bases at V and 6 bases at J, with 12 bases in the middle. This CDR3 is built from 13 residues. CDR3 sequence reads: CASSPGGPDTQYF. CDR3 sequence (DNA): TGTGCCAGCAGCCCCGGCGGGCCGGATACGCAGTATTTT.

This chain links TRBV6-5 with TRBJ2-2; maybe TRBD2 (5 bases). This CDR3 spans 12 amino acids. The V end was cut by 10 bases, the J end by 5 bases, with 11 bases between. CDR1 is MNHEY, CDR2 SVGAGI, per germline. The CDR3 nucleotides read TGTGCCACCCGTTCGGGGACCGGGGAGCTGTTTTTT. It encodes CATRSGTGELFF.

The chain recombines TRBV5-6 with TRBJ2-3; 10 bases are a match to TRBD2. The CDR3 runs 17 residues. The junction had 12 bases not matched to a gene; V was cut back by 4 bases and J by 4 bases. In germline, CDR1 is SGHDT, CDR2 YYEEEE. This chain's CDR3 is CASSPSGAGGPPDTQYF. The CDR3 region has the DNA TGTGCCAGCAGCCCGTCAGGAGCGGGGGGGCCTCCAGATACGCAGTATTTT.

In its sample, this clonotype was seen once. The chain joins TRBV4-1 to TRBJ2-7; D ambiguous. With 0 bases removed from V and 0 bases from J, the gap between germline ends came to 9 bases. The germline CDR1 and CDR2 sequences are MGHRA and YSYEKL. The length of the CDR3 is 15 residues. The CDR3 DNA reads as TGCGCCAGCAGCCAAGAGGAGACGGCCTCCTACGAGCAGTACTTC. Protein sequence: CASSQEETASYEQYF.

The chain couples TRBV3-1 to TRBJ2-7; the D call may be TRBD1 or TRBD2 (6 bases each). Trimming pared 1 base from V and 6 bases from J, leaving 10 bases between. The length of the CDR3 is 13 residues. CDR1 and CDR2 from the germline V gene are LGHDT and YNNKEL (reference sequence). CDR3 nucleotide sequence: TGTGCCAGCAGCCAAGTCGGGGGCGGCGAGCAGTACTTC. Its translation: CASSQVGGGEQYF.

The chain combines TRBV20-1 with TRBJ2-7, with D perhaps being TRBD1 or TRBD2 (5 bases each). Germline CDR1 reads DFQATT; CDR2 reads SNEGSKA (reference sequence). This CDR3 comprises 14 residues. The V gene lost 4 bases and the J gene lost 6 bases, with 19 bases spanning the gap. The CDR3: CSANGREPGREQYF. In DNA form, the CDR3 reads TGCAGTGCTAACGGTAGGGAACCGGGACGCGAGCAGTACTTC.

The J gene is TRBJ2-7, the V gene TRBV7-8; 7 positions agree with TRBD2. Germline V CDR1 and CDR2: SGHVS, FQNEAQ. The V segment lost 1 base and the J segment 0 bases; nucleotides outside the gene matches: 3. The CDR3 runs 15 residues. The CDR3 DNA follows: TGTGCCAGCAGCTTAGGTCTAGCGGTCTCCTACGAGCAGTACTTC. Its translation: CASSLGLAVSYEQYF.

CDR3 loop: CASSLFRASITGELFF. In DNA, the CDR3 is TGTGCCAGCAGCTTATTCAGGGCCAGTATAACCGGGGAGCTGTTTTTT. The chain uses TRBV7-9 and TRBJ2-2; D may be TRBD1 (5 bases). V was pared by 2 bases and J by 5 bases, with 15 bases between. The CDR3 consists of 16 residues. CDR1 and CDR2 from the germline V gene are SEHNR and FQNEAQ (reference sequence).

The rearrangement links TRBV25-1 to TRBJ2-3; 9 nucleotides agree with TRBD1. The CDR3 consists of 15 residues. Losses at the gene ends were 5 bases for V and 3 bases for J; bases not matched to a gene: 6. Germline V gene data show CDR1 as MGHDK and CDR2 as SYGVNS. The CDR3 protein is CASSPDRGNTDTQYF. DNA for the CDR3: TGTGCCAGCAGTCCCGACAGGGGGAATACAGATACGCAGTATTTT.

The J gene is TRBJ2-1, the V gene TRBV7-2, with 9 bases identical to TRBD1. The V and J ends lost 6 bases and 8 bases, in that order; junction bases with no gene match: 8. The CDR3 consists of 14 residues. Germline assignment: CDR1 SGHTA and CDR2 FQGNSA. The CDR3 coding sequence is TGTGCCAGCAGAGGACAGGGGACGAAGGATGAGCAGTTCTTC. Translation: CASRGQGTKDEQFF.

The chain recombines TRBV7-2 with TRBJ1-1; TRBD1 matches 7 bases. V shed 1 base and J 4 bases; nucleotides not matched to a gene: 3. The germline V gene has CDR1 SGHTA and CDR2 FQGNSA. CDR3 length: 14 amino acids. This CDR3 reads CASSLGAGGTEAFF. The CDR3 DNA sequence: TGTGCCAGCAGCTTAGGGGCAGGGGGCACTGAAGCTTTCTTT.

V usage is TRBV29-1 and J usage is TRBJ2-3; the D call may be TRBD1 or TRBD2 (5 bases each). Trimming pared 3 bases from V and 5 bases from J, leaving 24 bases between. This CDR3 has 17 residues. From germline, CDR1 is SQVTM and CDR2 ANQGSEA. The CDR3 region has the DNA TGCAGCGTTGATGGTGCAAGGGGCGGAGGCGACGGAGATACGCAGTATTTT. It is translated as CSVDGARGGGDGDTQYF.

The rearrangement links TRBV11-2 to TRBJ1-2; the D gene is possibly TRBD1 (6 bases). Germline V lookup: CDR1 SGHAT, CDR2 FQNNGV. The CDR3 contains 15 residues. V shed 3 bases and J shed 8 bases, with 19 bases lying between them. CDR3 sequence: CASSFTSDSSGGYTF. CDR3 nucleotide sequence: TGTGCCAGCAGCTTTACCTCGGACAGTTCGGGCGGCTACACCTTC.

This rearrangement joins TRBV4-1 to TRBJ2-1; 8 bases are a match to TRBD2. V gave up 1 base and J gave up 4 bases; unmatched junction bases: 3. Germline CDR1 reads MGHRA; CDR2 reads YSYEKL. CDR3 length: 15 amino acids. CDR3 DNA: TGCGCCAGCAGCCAAGGCGGGGGGAAGTACAATGAGCAGTTCTTC. Protein product: CASSQGGGKYNEQFF.